Listed here are 28 T cell receptor beta chains from one sample, sequenced in a study of response to subunit inactivated influenza vaccine. TCRdb ran MiXCR on the RT-PCR reads and lists one entry per CDR3 protein. There are 500,000 to 750,000 distinct CDR3 sequences in the sample; approximately 14% occur only once, and approximately 12% lies in the top ten. This specimen consisted of PBMCs from blood, obtained approximately 13 days after vaccination. These receptors were collected from a man aged 50 to 60 who received an inactivated influenza vaccine.

The chain couples TRBV5-6 to TRBJ2-4; a possible D gene is TRBD1 (6 bases). The CDR3 has 17 residues. Trimming shortened V by 0 bases and J by 0 bases, and 13 bases separated the two germline ends. The germline V gene has CDR1 SGHDT and CDR2 YYEEEE. The CDR3 DNA sequence: TGTGCCAGCAGCTTGGTTCAGGGGCCAATAGCCAAAAACATTCAGTACTTC. Translation: CASSLVQGPIAKNIQYF.

This clonotype came up many times. The V call is TRBV6-1, the J call TRBJ2-7; 9 bases line up with TRBD2. The germline V gene has CDR1 MNHNS and CDR2 SASEGT. V was pared by 7 bases and J by 13 bases, with 14 bases of the junction left unmatched. The CDR3 contains 13 residues. CDR3 bases: TGTGCCAGCACCCCCGGGGGTAGCGGGAGTTTATACTTC. Translation: CASTPGGSGSLYF.

This chain uses TRBV20-1 with TRBJ1-4; no clear D. V dropped 5 bases and J dropped 4 bases, with 14 bases sitting between them. This CDR3 region has 14 residues. Per germline, CDR1 DFQATT and CDR2 SNEGSKA (reference sequence). Here the CDR3 DNA reads TGCAGTGCTCTCATAAGGCAGAGTAATGAAAAACTGTTTTTT. It translates to CSALIRQSNEKLFF.

The chain employs TRBV6-5 and TRBJ2-7, with 8 nucleotides matching TRBD2. Germline assignment: CDR1 MNHEY and CDR2 SVGAGI. This CDR3 region has 14 residues. V lost 0 bases to trimming and J lost 7 bases; unmatched junction nucleotides: 5. This CDR3 reads CASSYSPRGGEQYF. Written as DNA, the CDR3 is TGTGCCAGCAGTTACTCCCCCCGGGGGGGGGAGCAGTACTTC.

This chain uses TRBV5-1 with TRBJ2-7; 10 positions agree with TRBD1. V trimming: 7 bases; J trimming: 6 bases; junction bases outside the gene matches: 10. The CDR3 loop spans 14 amino acids. The germline CDR1 and CDR2 sequences are SGHRS and YFSETQ. The CDR3: CASGPGDRGGEQYF. CDR3 coding DNA: TGCGCCAGCGGCCCCGGGGACAGGGGCGGCGAGCAGTACTTC. The complete variable domain, with remaining parts taken from reference TRBV5-1 and TRBJ2-7, reads KAGVTQTPRYLIKTRGQQVTLSCSPISGHRSVSWYQQTPGQGLQFLFEYFSETQRNKGNFPGRFSGRQFSNSRSEMNVSTLELGDSALYLCASGPGDRGGEQYFGPGTRLTVT.

This clonotype was counted a few times. This chain connects TRBV6-5 to TRBJ1-1; D may be TRBD1 (6 bases). Germline-derived CDR1 and CDR2 are MNHEY and SVGAGI. The CDR3 runs to 15 residues. Trimming took off 0 bases at V and 0 bases at J, with 8 bases between the two ends. This CDR3 is CASSYSRTVNTEAFF. The CDR3 bases are TGTGCCAGCAGTTACTCCCGGACAGTGAACACTGAAGCTTTCTTT.

The rearrangement uses TRBV20-1 and TRBJ2-7; TRBD1 might be the D (5 bases). CDR3 length equals 13 residues. V was shortened by 3 bases and J by 1 base, with 10 bases between the two germline ends. Germline V CDR1 and CDR2: DFQATT, SNEGSKA (reference sequence). In DNA, the CDR3 is TGCAGTGCTAGCCAGGGTTTTTCCTACGAGCAGTACTTC. As protein: CSASQGFSYEQYF.

The V and J genes are TRBV20-1 and TRBJ1-1, with TRBD1 as a possible D gene (5 bases). V dropped 4 bases and J dropped 3 bases, with 15 bases sitting between them. Germline V gives CDR1 DFQATT, CDR2 SNEGSKA (reference sequence). The CDR3 loop spans 14 amino acids. Here the CDR3 reads CSATDGASDTEAFF. CDR3 sequence (DNA): TGCAGTGCTACGGACGGGGCATCCGACACTGAAGCTTTCTTT.

V usage is TRBV5-1 and J usage is TRBJ2-1; 14 nucleotides agree with TRBD2. CDR1 is SGHRS and CDR2 is YFSETQ in the germline V gene. The CDR3 is 16 residues long. V lost 4 bases to trimming and J lost 6 bases; unmatched junction nucleotides: 6. The CDR3 loop reads CASSLPGLAGANEQFF. The CDR3 bases are TGCGCCAGCAGCCTGCCGGGACTAGCGGGAGCCAATGAGCAGTTCTTC.

This chain links TRBV20-1 with TRBJ1-6; D might be TRBD1 (6 bases). With 5 bases removed from V and 11 bases from J, the gap between germline ends came to 16 bases. From germline, CDR1 is DFQATT and CDR2 SNEGSKA (reference sequence). The CDR3 contains 13 residues. The CDR3 sequence is CSAPPGPGAPLHF. CDR3 nucleotide sequence: TGCAGTGCTCCCCCGGGCCCAGGGGCACCCCTCCACTTT.

This rearrangement joins TRBV20-1 to TRBJ2-7, with TRBD2 matching 8 bases. Trimming removed 3 bases from V and 5 bases from J; junction bases left unmatched: 6. CDR3 length: 13 amino acids. CDR1 and CDR2 (germline): DFQATT, SNEGSKA (reference sequence). The CDR3 loop is CSASRGRTNEQYF. Here the CDR3 DNA reads TGCAGTGCTAGCCGCGGGAGGACCAACGAGCAGTACTTC.

This clonotype was seen only a few times. This sequence joins TRBV5-5 and TRBJ1-1, with D uncertain. The CDR3 is 15 amino acids. Trimming took 0 bases from V and 4 from J, leaving 13 bases between them. Germline values: CDR1 SGHKS, CDR2 YYEKEE (reference sequence). The CDR3 region is CASSLAPGFGTEAFF. In DNA form, the CDR3 reads TGTGCCAGCAGCTTGGCCCCCGGGTTTGGCACTGAAGCTTTCTTT.

The V call is TRBV5-6, the J call TRBJ1-5, with D possibly TRBD1 on 6 matching bases. Trimming pared 4 bases from V and 4 bases from J, leaving 15 bases between. The CDR3 is 15 residues long. Germline CDR1 is SGHDT and CDR2 is YYEEEE. CDR3 coding DNA: TGTGCCAGCAGCGTCCGGGACACGGGGAATCAGCCCCAGCATTTT. Its protein product is CASSVRDTGNQPQHF. The whole variable domain, filled in from reference TRBV5-6 and TRBJ1-5, reads DAGVTQSPTHLIKTRGQQVTLRCSPKSGHDTVSWYQQALGQGPQFIFQYYEEEERQRGNFPDRFSGHQFPNYSSELNVNALLLGDSALYLCASSVRDTGNQPQHFGDGTRLSIL.

Written as DNA, the CDR3 is TGTGCCTGGAGTACCGGGGGCACTGAAGCTTTCTTT. Translating gives CAWSTGGTEAFF. The rearrangement joins TRBV30 to TRBJ1-1, with D possibly being TRBD1 (5 bases). The CDR3 covers 12 residues. Germline-derived CDR1 and CDR2 are GTSNPN and SVGIG (reference sequence). Trimming cost V 2 bases and J 4 bases, with 8 bases left between them.

The chain uses TRBV3-1 and TRBJ1-1; no firm D call. V lost 2 bases and J lost 0, with 10 bases in between. From germline, CDR1 is LGHDT and CDR2 YNNKEL (reference sequence). The CDR3 spans 15 residues. The CDR3 DNA is TGTGCCAGCAGCCAATTGGGCCTTATGAACACTGAAGCTTTCTTT. Translating it yields CASSQLGLMNTEAFF.

This clonotype was counted only a few times. The chain couples TRBV28 to TRBJ2-5; D perhaps matches TRBD1 (5 bases). Germline V gives CDR1 MDHEN, CDR2 SYDVKM. CDR3 length equals 14 residues. V was cut by 4 bases and J by 5 bases, with 14 bases left in between. The CDR3 sequence is CASSWPGPAETQYF. The CDR3 region has the DNA TGTGCCAGCAGTTGGCCAGGGCCAGCGGAGACCCAGTACTTC.

The V call is TRBV20-1, the J call TRBJ2-1; D might be TRBD2 (5 bases). Germline values: CDR1 DFQATT, CDR2 SNEGSKA (reference sequence). This CDR3 has 15 residues. V shed 0 bases and J shed 2 bases, with 11 bases lying between them. The CDR3: CSARDHGRPYNEQFF. In DNA, the CDR3 is TGCAGTGCTAGAGATCATGGGAGACCCTACAATGAGCAGTTCTTC.

This clonotype was seen only a few times. This sequence joins TRBV6-1 and TRBJ1-4, with TRBD1 as a possible D gene (5 bases). The CDR3 runs to 18 residues. The germline V gene encodes CDR1 MNHNS and CDR2 SASEGT. The V end was cut by 9 bases, the J end by 4 bases, with 27 bases between. CDR3 nucleotide sequence: TGTGCCAGACCTAGGGTGTGGCAGGGCCCGATCATTAATGAAAAACTGTTTTTT. It yields the protein CARPRVWQGPIINEKLFF.

The CDR3 spells CASSHRAWDNEQFF. The CDR3 nucleotides read TGCGCCAGCAGCCATCGGGCTTGGGACAATGAGCAGTTCTTC. The rearrangement links TRBV4-1 to TRBJ2-1, with no clear D. Germline-derived CDR1 and CDR2 are MGHRA and YSYEKL. V was pared by 3 bases and J by 5 bases, with 11 bases between. The CDR3 has 14 residues.

The rearrangement joins TRBV20-1 to TRBJ2-3; D possibly corresponds to TRBD2 (7 bases). This CDR3 is 14 amino acids long. Germline-derived CDR1 and CDR2 are DFQATT and SNEGSKA (reference sequence). Trimming stripped 6 bases from V and 3 bases from J, with 16 bases between. The CDR3 loop reads CSAWGRERTDTQYF. In DNA form, the CDR3 reads TGCAGTGCCTGGGGGCGGGAGAGGACAGATACGCAGTATTTT.

V is TRBV29-1 and J is TRBJ1-3; D uncertain. The CDR3 sequence is 12 residues long. The V end lost 3 bases, the J end lost 3 bases, and 6 bases lay between the germline ends. Looked up from germline, CDR1 is SQVTM and CDR2 is ANQGSEA. The CDR3 is CSVDKGGNTIYF. In DNA form, the CDR3 reads TGCAGCGTTGATAAGGGTGGAAACACCATATATTTT.

The chain is built from TRBV14 and TRBJ1-1; D ambiguous. Per germline, CDR1 SGHDN and CDR2 FVKESK. V lost 3 bases and J lost 5, with 16 bases in between. This CDR3 region has 15 residues. This chain's CDR3 is CASSHFVSRLTEAFF. The CDR3 bases are TGTGCCAGCAGCCACTTTGTTTCACGACTTACTGAAGCTTTCTTT.

This clonotype appeared a few times. This rearrangement joins TRBV5-1 to TRBJ2-6; D is uncertain. This CDR3 has 13 amino acids. The V end lost 7 bases, the J end lost 0 bases, and 5 bases lay between the germline ends. The germline CDR1 and CDR2 sequences are SGHRS and YFSETQ. The CDR3 spells CASQYSGANVLTF. The CDR3 DNA reads as TGCGCCAGCCAGTACTCTGGGGCCAACGTCCTGACTTTC.

This clonotype was observed many times. The genes are TRBV7-2 and TRBJ2-3; no definite D call. Germline lookup yields CDR1 SGHTA and CDR2 FQGNSA. This CDR3 is built from 13 residues. The V end was cut by 5 bases, the J end by 0 bases, with 6 bases between. CDR3 residues: CASSRSSTDTQYF. The DNA for the CDR3 is TGTGCCAGCAGCCGGTCAAGCACAGATACGCAGTATTTT.

This clonotype was picked up a small number of times. This sequence joins TRBV11-2 and TRBJ2-5; D is unclear. Germline CDR1 reads SGHAT; CDR2 reads FQNNGV. The CDR3 length is 12 residues. With 5 bases removed from V and 5 bases from J, the gap between germline ends came to 9 bases. The CDR3 sequence: CASSHPWETQYF. Written as DNA, the CDR3 is TGTGCCAGCAGCCATCCATGGGAGACCCAGTACTTC. The entire variable domain, with the rest obtained from reference TRBV11-2 and TRBJ2-5, is as follows: EAGVAQSPRYKIIEKRQSVAFWCNPISGHATLYWYQQILGQGPKLLIQFQNNGVVDDSQLPKDRFSAERLKGVDSTLKIQPAKLEDSAVYLCASSHPWETQYFGPGTRLLVL.

The chain couples TRBV20-1 to TRBJ2-7, with TRBD1 identical over 10 bases. With V trimmed by 2 bases and J by 4 bases, 8 bases remained unmatched. There are 15 residues in the CDR3. CDR1 is DFQATT and CDR2 is SNEGSKA in the germline V gene (reference sequence). The chain's CDR3 is CSARTRDRGGYEQYF. Written as DNA, the CDR3 is TGCAGTGCTAGAACCCGGGACAGGGGAGGTTACGAGCAGTACTTC.

The chain employs TRBV14 and TRBJ2-2; D is unresolved. The CDR3 is 15 residues long. Germline CDR1 reads SGHDN; CDR2 reads FVKESK. The V and J ends lost 4 bases and 2 bases respectively, with 11 bases between them. The CDR3 DNA is TGTGCCAGCAGCCCCTCCGTAGACAACACCGGGGAGCTGTTTTTT. Its translation: CASSPSVDNTGELFF.

This clonotype was seen many times. The chain employs TRBV18 and TRBJ2-1, with 7 bases lining up with TRBD1. V shed 5 bases and J 1 base; nucleotides not matched to a gene: 8. The germline V gene encodes CDR1 KGHSH and CDR2 LQKENI. This CDR3 spans 16 amino acids. This CDR3 reads CASSTRTGKSYNEQFF. Here the CDR3 DNA reads TGTGCCAGCTCAACCCGGACAGGAAAATCCTACAATGAGCAGTTCTTC. Variable domain in full (rest from reference TRBV18 and TRBJ2-1): NAGVMQNPRHLVRRRGQEARLRCSPMKGHSHVYWYRQLPEEGLKFMVYLQKENIIDESGMPKERFSAEFPKEGPSILRIQQVVRGDSAAYFCASSTRTGKSYNEQFFGPGTRLTVL.